This entry lists 10 T cell receptor beta chains sequenced from one sample in a study of lymphopenia after photon versus proton radiotherapy (dated by TCRdb to about 2019). Library generation was performed with the immunoSEQ multiplex PCR assay. The source is immuneACCESS, and TCRdb retained only in-frame sequences with V and J called. Part of the clones is not carried over; for the studies checked, unresolved V genes explain less than half of this, and the remainder is unexplained. Across this sample there are about 160,000 clones, with about nine tenths seen only once. Approximately 4.6% of the sample is held by the ten biggest clonotypes. Source: peripheral blood, taken from a patient treated with photon-based radiotherapy. Receptor source: a man aged 50-59 years with gastric cancer.

The rearrangement uses TRBV30 and TRBJ1-2, with D tentatively TRBD1 (6 bases). Looked up from germline, CDR1 is GTSNPN and CDR2 is SVGIG (reference sequence). V lost 3 bases to trimming and J lost 1 base, with 12 bases between them. The CDR3 runs 14 residues. CDR3 residues: CAWSGTPNNYGYTF. CDR3 coding DNA: TGTGCCTGGAGCGGGACACCTAATAACTATGGCTACACCTTC.

The chain joins TRBV27 to TRBJ2-2, with 9 bases aligning to TRBD2. From germline, CDR1 is MNHEY and CDR2 SMNVEV (reference sequence). With V trimmed by 2 bases and J by 9 bases, 16 bases remained unmatched. This CDR3 has 18 amino acids. DNA for the CDR3: TGTGCCAGCAGTTTAACAGGGTCGAGACTAGCGGCAGGGCGGGAGCTGTTTTTT. Translating gives CASSLTGSRLAAGRELFF.

J is TRBJ1-4 and V is TRBV30; 9 bases align to TRBD1. Per germline, CDR1 GTSNPN and CDR2 SVGIG (reference sequence). The CDR3 covers 14 residues. The CDR3 protein is CATRGQGMNEKLFF. Written as DNA, the CDR3 is TGTGCAACGAGGGGACAGGGTATGAATGAAAAACTGTTTTTT. The whole variable domain, remainder taken from reference TRBV30 and TRBJ1-4, is SQTIHQWPATLVQPVGSPLSLECTVEGTSNPNLYWYRQAAGRGLQLLFYSVGIGQISSEVPQNLSASRPQDRQFILSSKKLLLSDSGFYLCATRGQGMNEKLFFGSGTQLSVL.

This clone was observed a handful of times. The chain links TRBV28 to TRBJ1-3; D uncertain. The CDR3 covers 12 residues. V was clipped by 5 bases and J by 9 bases, with 11 bases between them. CDR1 and CDR2 from the germline V gene are MDHEN and SYDVKM. The CDR3 sequence is CASSEPLRTIYF. CDR3 sequence (DNA): TGTGCCAGCAGTGAACCGCTACGCACCATATATTTT.

This clone was picked up one time. The chain is built from TRBV5-1 and TRBJ2-1, with 11 nucleotides matching TRBD2. The CDR3 totals 18 residues. V shed 2 bases, J shed 7 bases, and the junction held 14 bases outside the gene matches. Germline V gene data show CDR1 as SGHRS and CDR2 as YFSETQ. DNA for the CDR3: TGCGCCAGCAGCTTACTAGCGGGAGAAACGGCGGCGCGGAATGAGCAGTTCTTC. This translates into CASSLLAGETAARNEQFF.

J is TRBJ1-4 and V is TRBV2; the match to TRBD1 covers 7 bases. Trimming at V came to 5 bases and at J to 4 bases, leaving 7 bases not matched to a gene. CDR3 size: 15 residues. Germline-derived CDR1 and CDR2 are SNHLY and FYNNEI. The CDR3 reads CASSIRGQHNEKLFF. In nucleotides, the CDR3 is TGTGCCAGCAGTATCCGGGGACAGCATAATGAAAAACTGTTTTTT.

The V gene is TRBV18, the J gene TRBJ1-5; a weak D match, TRBD1 (5 bases). With 3 bases removed from V and 10 bases from J, the gap between germline ends came to 13 bases. The CDR3 has 13 amino acids. Germline V gene sequence: CDR1 KGHSH, CDR2 LQKENI. CDR3 residues: CASSPTLGEPQHF. CDR3 nucleotide sequence: TGTGCCAGCTCACCCACTCTGGGGGAACCCCAGCATTTT.

The chain couples TRBV7-9 to TRBJ2-2; tentatively, D is TRBD1 or TRBD2 (5 bases each). V was cut by 3 bases and J by 4 bases, with 18 bases left in between. CDR3 length: 17 amino acids. In germline, CDR1 is SEHNR, CDR2 FQNEAQ (reference sequence). CDR3 sequence (DNA): TGTGCCAGCAGCTTGGCGAGGGCGGCAGGGCTCACCGGGGAGCTGTTTTTT. This gives the protein CASSLARAAGLTGELFF.

In its sample, this clone was seen once. The V call is TRBV27, the J call TRBJ2-2; possible D gene TRBD2, 6 bases. This CDR3 has 15 residues. Deletions cut 0 bases from V and 7 bases from J, with 12 bases between. Germline CDR1 reads MNHEY; CDR2 reads SMNVEV (reference sequence). This CDR3 is CASSLSRGYLGELFF. The CDR3 nucleotides are TGTGCCAGCAGTTTATCGCGGGGATACCTCGGGGAGCTGTTTTTT.

On this clone: Other DNA sequences in the sample encode the same CDR3. The CDR3: CASSLTGYSNQPQHF. In DNA, the CDR3 is TGCGCCAGCAGCTTGACAGGTTATAGCAATCAGCCCCAGCATTTT. The chain has TRBV5-1 and TRBJ1-5; maybe TRBD1 (5 bases). Germline lookup yields CDR1 SGHRS and CDR2 YFSETQ. V was cut by 1 base and J by 0 bases, with 8 bases left in between. CDR3 length: 15 residues.